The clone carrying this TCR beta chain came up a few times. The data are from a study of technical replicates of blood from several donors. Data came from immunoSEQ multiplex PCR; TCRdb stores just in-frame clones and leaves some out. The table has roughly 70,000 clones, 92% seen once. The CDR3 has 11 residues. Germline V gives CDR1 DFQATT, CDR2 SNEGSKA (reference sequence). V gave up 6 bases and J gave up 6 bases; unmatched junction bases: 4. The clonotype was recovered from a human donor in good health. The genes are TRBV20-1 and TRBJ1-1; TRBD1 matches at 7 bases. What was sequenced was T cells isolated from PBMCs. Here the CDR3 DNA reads TGCAGTGCCCACGGACAGGCTGAAGCTTTCTTT. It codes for CSAHGQAEAFF.